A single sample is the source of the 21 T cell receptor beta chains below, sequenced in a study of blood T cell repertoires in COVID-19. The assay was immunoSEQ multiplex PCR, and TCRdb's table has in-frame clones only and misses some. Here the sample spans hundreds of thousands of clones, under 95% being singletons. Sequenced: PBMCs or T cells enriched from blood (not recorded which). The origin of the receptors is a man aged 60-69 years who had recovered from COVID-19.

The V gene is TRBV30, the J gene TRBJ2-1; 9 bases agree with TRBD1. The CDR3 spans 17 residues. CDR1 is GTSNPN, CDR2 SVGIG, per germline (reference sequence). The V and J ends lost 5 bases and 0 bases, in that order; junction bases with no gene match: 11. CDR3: CAWSRDRGTYSYNEQFF. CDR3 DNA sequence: TGTGCCTGGTCCCGAGACAGGGGGACCTACTCCTACAATGAGCAGTTCTTC.

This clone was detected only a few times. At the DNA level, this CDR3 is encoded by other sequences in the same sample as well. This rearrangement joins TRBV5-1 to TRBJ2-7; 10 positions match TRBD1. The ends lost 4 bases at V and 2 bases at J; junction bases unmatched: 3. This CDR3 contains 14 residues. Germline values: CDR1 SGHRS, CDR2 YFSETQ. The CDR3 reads CASSPGTGAYEQYF. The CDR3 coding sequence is TGCGCCAGCAGCCCAGGGACAGGGGCCTACGAGCAGTACTTC.

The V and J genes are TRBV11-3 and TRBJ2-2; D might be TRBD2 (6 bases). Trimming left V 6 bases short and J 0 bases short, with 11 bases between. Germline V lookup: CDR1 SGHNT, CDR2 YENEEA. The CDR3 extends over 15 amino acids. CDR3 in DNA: TGTGCCAGCAGAAAAGGAGGGCCGAACACCGGGGAGCTGTTTTTT. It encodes CASRKGGPNTGELFF. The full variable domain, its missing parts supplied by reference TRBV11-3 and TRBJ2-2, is EAGVVQSPRYKIIEKKQPVAFWCNPISGHNTLYWYLQNLGQGPELLIRYENEEAVDDSQLPKDRFSAERLKGVDSTLKIQPAELGDSAVYLCASRKGGPNTGELFFGEGSRLTVL.

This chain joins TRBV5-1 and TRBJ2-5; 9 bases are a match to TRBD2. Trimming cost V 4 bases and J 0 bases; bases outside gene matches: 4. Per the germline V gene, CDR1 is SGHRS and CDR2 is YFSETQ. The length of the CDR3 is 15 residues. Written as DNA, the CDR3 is TGCGCCAGCAGCCATATAGCGGGAGACCAAGAGACCCAGTACTTC. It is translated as CASSHIAGDQETQYF.

The CDR3 DNA reads TGTGCCAGCAGCTCCCGACAGGGAGTAAATTCACCCCTCCACTTT. Translation gives CASSSRQGVNSPLHF. The rearrangement uses TRBV7-9 and TRBJ1-6; 7 nucleotides agree with TRBD1. V lost 4 bases and J lost 7; bases outside the gene matches: 7. The CDR3 length is 15 residues. Germline-derived CDR1 and CDR2 are SEHNR and FQNEAQ (reference sequence).

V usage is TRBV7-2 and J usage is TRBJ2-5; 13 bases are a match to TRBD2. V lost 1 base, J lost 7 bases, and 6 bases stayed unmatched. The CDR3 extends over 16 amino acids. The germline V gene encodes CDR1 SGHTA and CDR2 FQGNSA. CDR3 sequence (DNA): TGTGCCAGCAGCTTAGGGGGACTAGCGGGGTCAAGGACCCAGTACTTC. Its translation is CASSLGGLAGSRTQYF.

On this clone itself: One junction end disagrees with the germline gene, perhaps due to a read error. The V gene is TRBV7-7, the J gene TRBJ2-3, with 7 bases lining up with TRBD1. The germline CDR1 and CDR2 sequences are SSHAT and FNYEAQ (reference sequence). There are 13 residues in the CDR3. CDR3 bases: TGTGCTAGCAGCATCAGGACAGGAGATACGCAGTATTTT. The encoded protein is CASSIRTGDTQYF.

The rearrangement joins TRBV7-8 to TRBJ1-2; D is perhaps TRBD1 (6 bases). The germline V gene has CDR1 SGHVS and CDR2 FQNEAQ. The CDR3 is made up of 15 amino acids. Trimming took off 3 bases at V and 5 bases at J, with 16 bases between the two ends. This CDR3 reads CASSFNREGGYGYTF. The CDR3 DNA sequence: TGTGCCAGCAGCTTTAACAGGGAGGGGGGTTATGGCTACACCTTC.

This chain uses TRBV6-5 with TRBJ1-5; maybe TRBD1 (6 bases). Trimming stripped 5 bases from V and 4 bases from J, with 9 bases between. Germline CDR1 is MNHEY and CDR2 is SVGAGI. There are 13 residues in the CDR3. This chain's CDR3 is CASSRTENQPQHF. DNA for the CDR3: TGTGCCAGCAGTCGGACAGAAAATCAGCCCCAGCATTTT.

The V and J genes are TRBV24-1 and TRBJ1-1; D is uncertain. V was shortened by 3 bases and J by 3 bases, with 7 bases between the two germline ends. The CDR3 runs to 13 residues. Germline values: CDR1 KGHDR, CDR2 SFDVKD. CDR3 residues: CATSDAGYTEAFF. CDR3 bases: TGTGCCACCAGTGATGCGGGGTACACTGAAGCTTTCTTT.

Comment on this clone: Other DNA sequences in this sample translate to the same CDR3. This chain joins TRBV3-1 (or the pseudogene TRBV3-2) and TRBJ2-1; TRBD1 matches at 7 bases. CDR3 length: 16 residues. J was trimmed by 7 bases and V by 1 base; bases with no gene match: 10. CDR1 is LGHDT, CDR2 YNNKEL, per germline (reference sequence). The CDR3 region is CASSQGGLAGGNEQFF. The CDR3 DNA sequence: TGTGCCAGCAGCCAAGGGGGTTTGGCAGGGGGTAATGAGCAGTTCTTC.

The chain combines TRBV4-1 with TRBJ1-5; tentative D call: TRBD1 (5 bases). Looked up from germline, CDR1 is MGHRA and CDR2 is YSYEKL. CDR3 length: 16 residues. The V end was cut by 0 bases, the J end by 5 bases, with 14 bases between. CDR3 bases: TGCGCCAGCAGCCAAGATCGGCGGGGCGGGGATCAGCCCCAGCATTTT. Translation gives CASSQDRRGGDQPQHF.

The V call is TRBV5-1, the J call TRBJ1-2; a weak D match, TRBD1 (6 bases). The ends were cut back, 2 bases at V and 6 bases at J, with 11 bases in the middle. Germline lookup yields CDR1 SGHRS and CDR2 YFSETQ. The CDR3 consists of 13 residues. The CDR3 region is CASSLSGADGYTF. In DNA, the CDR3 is TGCGCCAGCAGCTTATCAGGGGCGGATGGCTACACCTTC.

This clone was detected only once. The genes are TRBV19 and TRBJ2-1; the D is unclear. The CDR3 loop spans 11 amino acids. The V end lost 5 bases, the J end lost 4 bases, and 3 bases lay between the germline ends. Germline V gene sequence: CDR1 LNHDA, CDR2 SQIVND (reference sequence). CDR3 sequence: CASSRYNEQFF. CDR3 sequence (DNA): TGTGCCAGTAGTCGGTACAATGAGCAGTTCTTC.

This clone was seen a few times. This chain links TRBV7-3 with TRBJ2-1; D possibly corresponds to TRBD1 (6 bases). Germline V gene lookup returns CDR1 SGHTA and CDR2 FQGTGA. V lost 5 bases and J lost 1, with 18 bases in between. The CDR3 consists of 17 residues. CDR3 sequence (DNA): TGTGCCAGCAGCGCGATCACAGGGCCTCCTTCCTACAATGAGCAGTTCTTC. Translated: CASSAITGPPSYNEQFF.

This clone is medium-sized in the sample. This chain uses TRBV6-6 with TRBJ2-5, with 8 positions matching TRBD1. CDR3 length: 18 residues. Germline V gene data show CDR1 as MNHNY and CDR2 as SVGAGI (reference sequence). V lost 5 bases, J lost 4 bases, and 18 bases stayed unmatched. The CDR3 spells CASSPKTGAIKGGETQYF. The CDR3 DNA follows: TGTGCCAGCAGTCCTAAGACAGGGGCCATCAAAGGTGGAGAGACCCAGTACTTC.

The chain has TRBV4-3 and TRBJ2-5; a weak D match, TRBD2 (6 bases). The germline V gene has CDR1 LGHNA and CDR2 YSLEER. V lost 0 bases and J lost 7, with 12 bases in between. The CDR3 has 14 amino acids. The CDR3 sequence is CASSQEITGGTQYF. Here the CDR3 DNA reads TGCGCCAGCAGCCAAGAAATTACCGGGGGGACCCAGTACTTC.

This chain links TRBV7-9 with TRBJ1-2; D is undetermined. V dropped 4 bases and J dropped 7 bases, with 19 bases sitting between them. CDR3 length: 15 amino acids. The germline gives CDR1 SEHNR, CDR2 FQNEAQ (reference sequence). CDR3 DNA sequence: TGTGCCAGCAGCTATGTAGTTTCGGCCGGGGTTGGCTACACCTTC. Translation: CASSYVVSAGVGYTF.

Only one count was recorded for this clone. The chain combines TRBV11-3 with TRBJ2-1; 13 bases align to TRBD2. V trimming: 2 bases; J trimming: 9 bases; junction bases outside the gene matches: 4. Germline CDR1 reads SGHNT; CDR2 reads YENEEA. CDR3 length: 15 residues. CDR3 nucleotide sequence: TGTGCCAGCAGCTTAAGGGGACTAGCGGGAAGTGAGCAGTTCTTC. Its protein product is CASSLRGLAGSEQFF.

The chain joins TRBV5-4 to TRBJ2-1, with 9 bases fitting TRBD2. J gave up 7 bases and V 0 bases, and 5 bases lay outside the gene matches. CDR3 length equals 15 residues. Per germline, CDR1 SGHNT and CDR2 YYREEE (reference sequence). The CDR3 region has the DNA TGTGCCAGCAGCTTGGAACCTAGCGGGGATAATGAGCAGTTCTTC. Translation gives CASSLEPSGDNEQFF.

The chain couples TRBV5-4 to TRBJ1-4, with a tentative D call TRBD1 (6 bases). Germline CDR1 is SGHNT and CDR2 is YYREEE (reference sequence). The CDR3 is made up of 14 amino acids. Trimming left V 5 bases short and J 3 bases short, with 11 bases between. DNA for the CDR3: TGTGCCAGCAGTACAGGGTTAGCTAATGAAAAACTGTTTTTT. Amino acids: CASSTGLANEKLFF.